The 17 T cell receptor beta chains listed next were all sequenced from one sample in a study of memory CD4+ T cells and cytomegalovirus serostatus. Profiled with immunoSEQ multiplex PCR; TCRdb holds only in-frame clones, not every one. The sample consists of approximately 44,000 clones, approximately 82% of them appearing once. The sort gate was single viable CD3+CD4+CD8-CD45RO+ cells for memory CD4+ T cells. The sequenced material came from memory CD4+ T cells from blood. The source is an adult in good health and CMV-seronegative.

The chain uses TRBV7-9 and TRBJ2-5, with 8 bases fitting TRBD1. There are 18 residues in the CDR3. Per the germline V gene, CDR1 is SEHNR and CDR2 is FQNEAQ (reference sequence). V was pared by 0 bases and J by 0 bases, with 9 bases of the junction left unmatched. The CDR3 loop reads CASSLALRLQGDQETQYF. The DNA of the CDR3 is TGTGCCAGCAGCTTAGCGCTAAGGTTACAGGGGGACCAAGAGACCCAGTACTTC.

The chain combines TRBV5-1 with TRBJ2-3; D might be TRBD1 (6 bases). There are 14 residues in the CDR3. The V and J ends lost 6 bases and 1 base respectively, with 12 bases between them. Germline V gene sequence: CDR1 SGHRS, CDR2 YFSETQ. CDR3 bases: TGCGCCAGCACAACCAGGGGCGGCACAGATACGCAGTATTTT. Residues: CASTTRGGTDTQYF.

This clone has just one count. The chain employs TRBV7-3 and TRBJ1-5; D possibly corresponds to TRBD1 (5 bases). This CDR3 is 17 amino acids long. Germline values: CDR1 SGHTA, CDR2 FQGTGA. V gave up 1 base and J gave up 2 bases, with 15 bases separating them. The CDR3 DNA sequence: TGTGCCAGCAGCTTAAAAGACCGCCCGGGGCGCAATCAGCCCCAGCATTTT. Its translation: CASSLKDRPGRNQPQHF.

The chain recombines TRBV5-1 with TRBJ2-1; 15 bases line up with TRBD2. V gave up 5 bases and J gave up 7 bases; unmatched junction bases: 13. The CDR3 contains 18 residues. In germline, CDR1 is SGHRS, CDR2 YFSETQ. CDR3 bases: TGCGCCAGCAGGCCTCCGGGACTAGCGGGGGGTGGCGGGAATGAGCAGTTCTTC. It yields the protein CASRPPGLAGGGGNEQFF.

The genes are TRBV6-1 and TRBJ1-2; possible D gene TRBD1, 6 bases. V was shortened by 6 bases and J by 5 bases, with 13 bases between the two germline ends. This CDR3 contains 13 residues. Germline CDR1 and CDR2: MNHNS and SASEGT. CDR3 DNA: TGTGCCAGCAGCCGGGACAAAGGGTATGGCTACACCTTC. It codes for CASSRDKGYGYTF.

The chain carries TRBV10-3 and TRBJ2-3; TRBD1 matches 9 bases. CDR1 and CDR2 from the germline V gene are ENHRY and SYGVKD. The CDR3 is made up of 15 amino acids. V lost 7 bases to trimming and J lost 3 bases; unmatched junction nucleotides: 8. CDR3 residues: CAIKFTGQGTDTQYF. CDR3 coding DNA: TGTGCCATCAAGTTCACGGGACAGGGAACAGATACGCAGTATTTT.

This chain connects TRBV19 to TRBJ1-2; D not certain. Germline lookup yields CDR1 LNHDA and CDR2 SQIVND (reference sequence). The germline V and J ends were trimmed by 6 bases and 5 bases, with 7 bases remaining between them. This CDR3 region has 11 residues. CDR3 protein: CASRADYGYTF. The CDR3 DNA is TGTGCCAGTAGAGCAGATTATGGCTACACCTTC.

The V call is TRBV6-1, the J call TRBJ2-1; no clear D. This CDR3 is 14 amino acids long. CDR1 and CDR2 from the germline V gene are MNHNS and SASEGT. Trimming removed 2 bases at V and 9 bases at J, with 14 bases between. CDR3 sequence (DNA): TGTGCCAGCAGTGAAAACCGTCCGTCTGGTGAGCAGTTCTTC. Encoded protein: CASSENRPSGEQFF.

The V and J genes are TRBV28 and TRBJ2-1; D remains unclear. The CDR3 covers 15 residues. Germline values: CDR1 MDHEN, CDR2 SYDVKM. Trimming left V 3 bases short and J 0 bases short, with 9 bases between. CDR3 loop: CASSFWRSSYNEQFF. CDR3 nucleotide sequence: TGTGCCAGCAGTTTTTGGCGGAGCTCCTACAATGAGCAGTTCTTC.

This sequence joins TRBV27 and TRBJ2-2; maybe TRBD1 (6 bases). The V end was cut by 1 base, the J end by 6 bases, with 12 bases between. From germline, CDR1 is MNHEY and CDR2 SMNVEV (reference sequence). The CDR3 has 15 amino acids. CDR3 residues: CASSLWGRGSGELFF. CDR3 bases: TGTGCCAGCAGTTTATGGGGCAGGGGTTCCGGGGAGCTGTTTTTT.

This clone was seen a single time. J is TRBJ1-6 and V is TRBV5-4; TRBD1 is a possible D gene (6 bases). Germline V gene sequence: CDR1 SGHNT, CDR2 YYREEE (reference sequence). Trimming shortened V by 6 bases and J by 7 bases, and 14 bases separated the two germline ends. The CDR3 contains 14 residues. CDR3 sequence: CASTRWQGNSPLHF. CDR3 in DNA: TGTGCCAGCACCCGGTGGCAGGGGAATTCACCCCTCCACTTT.

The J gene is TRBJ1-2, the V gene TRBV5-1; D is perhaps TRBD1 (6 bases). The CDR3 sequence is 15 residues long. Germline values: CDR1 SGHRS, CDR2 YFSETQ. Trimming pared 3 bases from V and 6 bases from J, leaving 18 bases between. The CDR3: CASSYDGQIFDGYTF. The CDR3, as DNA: TGCGCCAGCAGCTACGACGGACAGATCTTTGATGGCTACACCTTC.

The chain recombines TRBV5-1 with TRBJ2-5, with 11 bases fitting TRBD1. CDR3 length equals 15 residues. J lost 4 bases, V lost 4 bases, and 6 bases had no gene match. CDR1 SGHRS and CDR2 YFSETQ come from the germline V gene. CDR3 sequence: CASSQMGTGGETQYF. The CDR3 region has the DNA TGCGCCAGCAGCCAAATGGGGACAGGGGGAGAGACCCAGTACTTC.

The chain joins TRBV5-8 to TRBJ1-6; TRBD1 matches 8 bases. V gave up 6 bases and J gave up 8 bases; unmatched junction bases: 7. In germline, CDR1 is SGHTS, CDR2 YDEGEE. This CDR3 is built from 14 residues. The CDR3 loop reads CASTVGQEDSPLHF. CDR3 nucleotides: TGTGCCAGCACTGTGGGACAGGAAGATTCACCCCTCCACTTT.

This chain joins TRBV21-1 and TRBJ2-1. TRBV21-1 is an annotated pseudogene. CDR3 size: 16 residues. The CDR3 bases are TGTGCCAGCACCGTACCCTACATTGTCCGCTACAATGAGCAGTTCTTC. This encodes CASTVPYIVRYNEQFF.

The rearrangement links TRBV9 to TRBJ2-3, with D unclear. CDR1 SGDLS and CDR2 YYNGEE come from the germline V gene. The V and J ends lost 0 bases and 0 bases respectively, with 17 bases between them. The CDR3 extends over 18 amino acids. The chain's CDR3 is CASSVATRSDYSTDTQYF. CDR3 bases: TGTGCCAGCAGCGTAGCTACGAGGAGTGATTATAGCACAGATACGCAGTATTTT.

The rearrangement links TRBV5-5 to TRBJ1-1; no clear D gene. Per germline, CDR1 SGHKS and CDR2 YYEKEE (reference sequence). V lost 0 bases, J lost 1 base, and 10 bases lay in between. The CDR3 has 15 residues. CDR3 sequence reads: CASSLDLNSNTEAFF. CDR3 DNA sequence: TGTGCCAGCAGCTTGGATCTGAATTCGAACACTGAAGCTTTCTTT.